What follows is one T cell receptor (beta chain) and its context. The antigen is undetermined. The CDR3 contains 15 residues. Trimming cost V 9 bases and J 4 bases; bases outside gene matches: 10. The germline V gene encodes CDR1 SEHNR and CDR2 FQNEAQ (reference sequence). This sample is part of a study of PD-L1 blockade in urothelial cancer. At the level of the study: Blood was subjected to analysis at 3 weeks (second dose) and 6 weeks following treatment start. Median blood clonality was roughly 0.087, with about 80,000 unique TCRs. The study's findings and limits: Better survival was predicted when blood TCR clonality before treatment fell below the median.

Sequencing used immunoSEQ multiplex PCR; TCRdb keeps in-frame clones, though not all of them. The profile shows 35,000 to 40,000 clones, 75% to 90% of them singletons. Time point meaning: peripheral blood 6 weeks after treatment start. Locally advanced or metastatic urothelial carcinoma affected the patients. The sequences come from PBMCs, collected around atezolizumab (anti-PD-L1) treatment. V usage is TRBV7-9 and J usage is TRBJ2-1; 9 nucleotides match TRBD2. This receptor was identified in a man in his sixties with urothelial cancer. CDR3 sequence (DNA): TGTGCCAGTGGTCTTGCGGGGGGGCTTTACAATGAGCAGTTCTTC. Its translation is CASGLAGGLYNEQFF.